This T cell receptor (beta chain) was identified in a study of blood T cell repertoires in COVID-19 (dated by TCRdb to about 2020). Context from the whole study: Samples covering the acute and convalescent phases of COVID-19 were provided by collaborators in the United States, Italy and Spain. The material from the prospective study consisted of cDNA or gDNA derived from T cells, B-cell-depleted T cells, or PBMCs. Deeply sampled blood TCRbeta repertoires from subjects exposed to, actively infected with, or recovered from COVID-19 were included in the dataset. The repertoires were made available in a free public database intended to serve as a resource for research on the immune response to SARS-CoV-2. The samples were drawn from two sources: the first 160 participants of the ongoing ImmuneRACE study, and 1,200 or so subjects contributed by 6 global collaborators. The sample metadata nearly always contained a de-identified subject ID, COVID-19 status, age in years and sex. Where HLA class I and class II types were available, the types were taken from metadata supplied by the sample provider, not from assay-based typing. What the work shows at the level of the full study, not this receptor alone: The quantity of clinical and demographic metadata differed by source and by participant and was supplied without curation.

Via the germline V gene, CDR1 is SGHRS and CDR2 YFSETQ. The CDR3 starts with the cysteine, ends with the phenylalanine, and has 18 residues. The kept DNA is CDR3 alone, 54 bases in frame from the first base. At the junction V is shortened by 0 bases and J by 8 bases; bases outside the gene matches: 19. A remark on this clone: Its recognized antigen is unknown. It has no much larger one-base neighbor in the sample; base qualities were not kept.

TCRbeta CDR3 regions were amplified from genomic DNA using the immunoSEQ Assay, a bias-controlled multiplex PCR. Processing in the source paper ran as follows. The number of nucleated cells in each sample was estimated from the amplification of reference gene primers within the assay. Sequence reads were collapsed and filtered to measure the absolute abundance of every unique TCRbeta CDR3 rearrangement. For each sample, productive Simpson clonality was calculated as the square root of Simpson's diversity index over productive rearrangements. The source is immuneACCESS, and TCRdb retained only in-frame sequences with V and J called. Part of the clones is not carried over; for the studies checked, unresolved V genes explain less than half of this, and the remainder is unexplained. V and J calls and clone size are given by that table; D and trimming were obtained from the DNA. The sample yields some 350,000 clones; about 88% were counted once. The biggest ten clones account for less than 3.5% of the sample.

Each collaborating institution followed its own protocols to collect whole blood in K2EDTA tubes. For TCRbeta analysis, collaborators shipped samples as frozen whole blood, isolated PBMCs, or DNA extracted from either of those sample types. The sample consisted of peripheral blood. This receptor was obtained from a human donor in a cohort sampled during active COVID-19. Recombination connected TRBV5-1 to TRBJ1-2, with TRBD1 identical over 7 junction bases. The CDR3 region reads CASSLALGFADRVKGYTF. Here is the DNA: TGCGCCAGCAGCTTGGCCTTAGGGTTTGCCGACAGGGTAAAGGGCTACACCTTC.